This TCR beta chain came from a study of CD8 T cells in Susac syndrome. A remark on this clonotype: Its antigen remains unknown.

V lost 7 bases, J lost 1 base, and 13 bases lay in between. The CDR3 is 14 residues long. Reverse transcription of about 0.45 to 1 ug RNA was carried out with random hexamers. By means of immunoSEQ multiplex PCR, TCR beta CDR3 spanning 54 Vbeta and 13 Jbeta underwent amplification. One entry per CDR3 protein results from TCRdb running MiXCR on the immunoSEQ multiplex PCR reads. The table has around 200,000 distinct CDR3 sequences, about 94% seen once. Study-level points and caveats: As acknowledged by the study, its TCR sequencing and HLA analysis included a relatively small number of individuals.

Negative isolation was used for CD8+ and CD4+ T cells and FACS enrichment for TEMRA cells. The receptor's source is a human donor with Susac syndrome. Sequences were obtained from CD4+ T cells from PBMCs. The V and J genes are TRBV12-3 or TRBV12-4 and TRBJ2-5; D is uncertain. The DNA for the CDR3 is TGTGCCAGCACCTTTGGCCTTTCCCAAGAGACCCAGTACTTC. This gives the protein CASTFGLSQETQYF.